The 5 T cell receptor beta chains listed next were all sequenced from one sample in a study of PD-1 blockade in mismatch repair-deficient tumors. Sequenced by immunoSEQ multiplex PCR; TCRdb stores in-frame clones only, minus some. The table includes 100,000 to 150,000 clones, more than 70% detected once. The source material was peripheral blood, sampled approximately 71 weeks after starting pembrolizumab. The receptors were sampled from an adult with mismatch repair-deficient cancer.

The V and J genes are TRBV11-3 and TRBJ2-7; D gene ambiguous. This CDR3 comprises 13 residues. V lost 0 bases and J 3 bases, leaving 6 bases between the germline ends. Germline V gene sequence: CDR1 SGHNT, CDR2 YENEEA. DNA of the CDR3: TGTGCCAGCAGCTTAGATAAATTCTACGAGCAGTACTTC. Amino acid sequence: CASSLDKFYEQYF.

V gene TRBV19 combines with J gene TRBJ2-2; D ambiguous. The CDR3 totals 14 residues. Deletions cut 1 base from V and 7 bases from J, with 10 bases between. Germline CDR1 reads LNHDA; CDR2 reads SQIVND (reference sequence). The CDR3 sequence: CASSIGGEHGELFF. The DNA for the CDR3 is TGTGCCAGTAGTATAGGAGGCGAGCACGGGGAGCTGTTTTTT.

The chain has TRBV7-9 and TRBJ2-5; 9 bases agree with TRBD1. CDR1 and CDR2 from the germline V gene are SEHNR and FQNEAQ (reference sequence). The V segment lost 3 bases and the J segment 4 bases; nucleotides outside the gene matches: 6. The CDR3 spans 15 residues. CDR3 residues: CASSLAGTGTETQYF. CDR3 nucleotide sequence: TGTGCCAGCAGCTTGGCGGGGACAGGGACAGAGACCCAGTACTTC.

The chain uses TRBV4-3 and TRBJ2-1; D remains unclear. Germline-derived CDR1 and CDR2 are LGHNA and YSLEER. This CDR3 region has 14 residues. V gave up 1 base and J gave up 7 bases, with 11 bases separating them. The CDR3 here is CASSQGLRWNEQFF. Here the CDR3 DNA reads TGCGCCAGCAGCCAAGGCTTACGATGGAATGAGCAGTTCTTC.

This sequence joins TRBV4-1 and TRBJ2-3; 7 bases align to TRBD2. The J segment lost 6 bases and the V segment lost 3 bases, leaving 12 bases of the junction unmatched. CDR1 is MGHRA, CDR2 YSYEKL, per germline. This CDR3 comprises 16 residues. This chain's CDR3 is CASSHPSGSGADTQYF. For the CDR3, the DNA is TGCGCCAGCAGCCACCCTAGCGGAAGTGGGGCGGATACGCAGTATTTT.